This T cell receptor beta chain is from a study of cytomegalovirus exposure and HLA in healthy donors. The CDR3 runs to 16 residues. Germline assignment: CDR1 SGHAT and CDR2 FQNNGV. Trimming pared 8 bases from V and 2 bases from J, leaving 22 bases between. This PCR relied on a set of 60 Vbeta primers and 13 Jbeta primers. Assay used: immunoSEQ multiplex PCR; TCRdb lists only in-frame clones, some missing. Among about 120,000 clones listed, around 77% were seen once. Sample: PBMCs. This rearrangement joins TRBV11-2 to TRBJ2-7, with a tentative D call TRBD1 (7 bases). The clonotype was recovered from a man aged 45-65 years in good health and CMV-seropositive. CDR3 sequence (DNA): TGTGCCAGCTTATCCCCAGGGGGGCGAAAAACCTACGAGCAGTACTTC. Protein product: CASLSPGGRKTYEQYF.